Detailed here is one TCR beta chain. Antigen specificity is unknown. This may stem from a read error, because a much larger clone lies one nucleotide away. Germline-derived CDR1 and CDR2 are SQVTM and ANQGSEA. This CDR3 has 13 amino acids. A modified ARM-PCR protocol with three rounds of nested PCR amplified TCRbeta. TCRdb reanalysed the multiplex PCR reads using MiXCR and keeps one entry per CDR3 protein. The sample carries more than 120,000 distinct CDR3 sequences, roughly 70% recorded once. These data originate in a study of tumor and adjacent non-tumor tissue in lung cancer. Study-wide results and limits: TCR diversity was significantly greater in tumor than normal lung tissue. Tumor TCR diversity, when higher, was linked to shorter survival.

RNA was extracted from bulk tissue without any cell sorting. Chemotherapy-naive patients with new lung cancer underwent thoracic surgery in China, August–November 2014. Sequenced: lung tumor tissue. The clonotype was recovered from a man between 60 and 75 years old with small cell lung cancer. The chain employs TRBV29-1 and TRBJ2-5; perhaps TRBD2 as D (7 bases). CDR3 sequence: CSVEWRGRESQYF. Written as DNA, the CDR3 is TGCAGCGTTGAATGGCGGGGGCGAGAGAGCCAGTACTTC.